The clone carrying this T cell receptor beta chain was seen only a few times. The time point was: persistent/refractory GD, antithyroid drugs over 5 years with positive TRAb. Isolated PBMC RNA provided the starting material for the TCR library. It was by American Thyroid Association guidelines that Graves' disease was diagnosed. In germline, CDR1 is DFQATT, CDR2 SNEGSKA (reference sequence). Trimming left V 6 bases short and J 7 bases short, with 18 bases between. The CDR3 extends over 13 amino acids. The sample originates from a study of regulatory T cells in long-lasting Graves disease. iRepertoire HTBI primers and Arm-PCR of CDR3 regions built TCR beta libraries. Study processing details: Overall, samples carried around 68 TRBV and some 15 TRBJ segments. A single record per CDR3 protein comes from TCRdb applying MiXCR to the multiplex PCR reads. TCRdb, rather than the study authors, made the V and J calls. Of roughly 500,000 distinct CDR3 sequences listed, approximately 23% are singletons.

The sequences come from peripheral blood mononuclear cells (PBMCs), collected when the disease was refractory, from a patient treated with antithyroid drugs. The V gene is TRBV20-1, the J gene TRBJ1-2; perhaps TRBD1 as D (5 bases). This sequence originates from a female donor with Graves disease. The CDR3 protein is CSANEGTFSGYTF. The DNA for the CDR3 is TGCAGTGCAAACGAAGGGACTTTTAGTGGCTACACCTTC.